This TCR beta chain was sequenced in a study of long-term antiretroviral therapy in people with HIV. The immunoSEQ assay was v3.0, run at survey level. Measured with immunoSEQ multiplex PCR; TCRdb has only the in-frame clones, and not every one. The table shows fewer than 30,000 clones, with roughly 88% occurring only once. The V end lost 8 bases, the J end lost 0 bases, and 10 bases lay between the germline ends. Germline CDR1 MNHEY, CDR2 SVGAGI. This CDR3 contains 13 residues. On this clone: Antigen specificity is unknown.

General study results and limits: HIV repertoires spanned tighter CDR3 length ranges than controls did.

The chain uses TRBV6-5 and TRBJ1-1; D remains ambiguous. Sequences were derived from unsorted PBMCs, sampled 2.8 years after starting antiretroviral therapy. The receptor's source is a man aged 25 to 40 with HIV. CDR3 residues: CASYDGMNTEAFF. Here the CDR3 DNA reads TGTGCCAGCTACGACGGGATGAACACTGAAGCTTTCTTT.